Sequencing of this TCR beta chain was carried out in a study of cytomegalovirus exposure and HLA in healthy donors. Amplification used 60 Vbeta primers and 13 Jbeta primers. Sequencing was performed with immunoSEQ multiplex PCR; in TCRdb, only in-frame clones are kept and a portion is missing. This sample carries approximately 150,000 clones, about four fifths of them seen once, and the ten largest clones take about 13%. Trimming removed 5 bases at V and 4 bases at J, with 14 bases between. Germline CDR1 and CDR2: SGHTA and FQGNSA. The CDR3 consists of 14 residues. The sequencing sample was made of PBMCs. This clonotype originated in a woman between 50 and 59 years old in good health and CMV-seronegative. The genes are TRBV7-2 and TRBJ1-1, with a weak D call TRBD1 (5 bases). The CDR3 protein is CASSKRGESTEAFF. The CDR3 DNA is TGTGCCAGCAGCAAGCGGGGGGAGAGCACTGAAGCTTTCTTT.